Listed below are T cell receptor beta chains from one sample, sequenced in a study of blood T cell repertoires in COVID-19. Using immunoSEQ multiplex PCR, the repertoire was profiled, and TCRdb retains in-frame clones only, with some absent. The table records more than 200,000 clones, 80% to 90% of them present only once. The material sequenced was peripheral blood. These receptors all stem from a woman between 45 and 65 years old with acute or convalescent COVID-19. CDR3s include the opening cysteine and the closing phenylalanine or tryptophan. The order of the fields is CDR3 DNA, CDR3 protein, J gene, V gene, D gene, clone size. The D gene is left open where the match is weak. Clone size is not always given. Where it is, it says once, few, many or a class for expanded clones.

TGTGCCAGCAGTAACAGGGGCGGCACTGAAGCTTTCTTT | CASSNRGGTEAFF | TRBJ1-1 | TRBV12-3/TRBV12-4 | TRBD1 | .
TGTGCCAGCAGCCAAGCCCACTCGAGCTATGGCTACACCTTC | CASSQAHSSYGYTF | TRBJ1-2 | TRBV4-2 | . | .
TGTGCCAGCAGCTCCGTAGCGGGAGGGCCCCCAGAGACCCAGTACTTC | CASSSVAGGPPETQYF | TRBJ2-5 | TRBV5-4 | TRBD2 | once
TGTGCCAGCAGCCGCCTTGGGGCCGACAATGAGCAGTTCTTC | CASSRLGADNEQFF | TRBJ2-1 | TRBV5-4 | . | .
TGTGCCAGTAGTATACAAGATAGCTTGTCACGAAACACCATATATTTT | CASSIQDSLSRNTIYF | TRBJ1-3 | TRBV19 | . | .
TGTGCCAGCATCCCGGCGGGTCAGCTCTCCTACAATGAGCAGTTCTTC | CASIPAGQLSYNEQFF | TRBJ2-1 | TRBV7-2 | . | .
TGTGCCACCAGTGGCAGGCTATACACTGAAGCTTTCTTT | CATSGRLYTEAFF | TRBJ1-1 | TRBV24-1 | . | .
TGTGCCAGCAGCTCCACGGGGCAGAAGGGGGCTAATGAGCAGTTCTTC | CASSSTGQKGANEQFF | TRBJ2-1 | TRBV11-2 | TRBD1 | few
TGCGCCAGCAGCTCCGAAGGGGTCGATTTACGTGGCTACACCTTC | CASSSEGVDLRGYTF | TRBJ1-2 | TRBV5-1 | . | .
TGTGCCAGCAGTTTAGGGGCAGGGGCCAATGAGCAGTTCTTC | CASSLGAGANEQFF | TRBJ2-1 | TRBV27 | . | .
TGTGCCAGCAGCCAAGAAAGTAGCGGGCTGGTAGGGGAGACCCAGTACTTC | CASSQESSGLVGETQYF | TRBJ2-5 | TRBV3-1/TRBV3-2 | TRBD2 | .
TGTGCCAGCAGACCTTCCGGGATTCTTGGGTCACCCCTCCACTTT | CASRPSGILGSPLHF | TRBJ1-6 | TRBV6-2/TRBV6-3 | . | .
TGTGCCAGCAGCTATGGGACAGGGTTCTCTGGAAACACCATATATTTT | CASSYGTGFSGNTIYF | TRBJ1-3 | TRBV3-1/TRBV3-2 | TRBD1 | .
TGTGCCAGCAGTTACCTTAGACTAGCGAACACCGGGGAGCTGTTTTTT | CASSYLRLANTGELFF | TRBJ2-2 | TRBV6-5 | . | .
TGTGCCAGCTCAGGACAGGGAGAAGACTACGAGCAGTACTTC | CASSGQGEDYEQYF | TRBJ2-7 | TRBV18 | TRBD1 | .
TGTGCCAGCAGCCCCACAGGGAGAACTGAAGCTTTCTTT | CASSPTGRTEAFF | TRBJ1-1 | TRBV7-2 | . | .
TGTGCCAGTAGTAAAATGGACATGAACACTGAAGCTTTCTTT | CASSKMDMNTEAFF | TRBJ1-1 | TRBV19 | . | .
TGTGCCAGCAGCCCAATCAGGGGGGCGAGAACTGAAGCTTTCTTT | CASSPIRGARTEAFF | TRBJ1-1 | TRBV21-1 | . | .
TGTGCCAGCAGCCCCAGGGGCCCTAGCACAGATACGCAGTATTTT | CASSPRGPSTDTQYF | TRBJ2-3 | TRBV11-2 | . | once
TGTGCCAGCTCACCACCAGGCAGGGCAGGAGAGACCCAGTACTTC | CASSPPGRAGETQYF | TRBJ2-5 | TRBV18 | . | .
TGTGCCAGCAGCCGACAGAGGTGGGGGGAGCTGTTTTTT | CASSRQRWGELFF | TRBJ2-2 | TRBV5-6 | . | .
TGTGCCAGCAGCTTTTCCAGGGGGCCGACCGAGCAGTACTTC | CASSFSRGPTEQYF | TRBJ2-7 | TRBV13 | TRBD1 | .
TGCGCCAGCAGTGCCACGGGGTGGACAGGGTGTAATGGTAACTCTGGAAACACCATATATTTT | CASSATGWTGCNGNSGNTIYF | TRBJ1-3 | TRBV10-1 | TRBD1 | .
TGTGCCAGCAGCTTAGTGGGGAGTGAAAAACTGTTTTTT | CASSLVGSEKLFF | TRBJ1-4 | TRBV7-9 | . | .
TGCGCCAGCAGCTTGATCCCTGGCGGAGAAGAGACCCAGTACTTC | CASSLIPGGEETQYF | TRBJ2-5 | TRBV5-1 | . | .
TGTGCCAGCAGCTCGTTGACTGTGACTAGCACAGATACGCAGTATTTT | CASSSLTVTSTDTQYF | TRBJ2-3 | TRBV7-9 | . | .
TGTGCCAGCAGCCAAGAGTCCCCGGGCCAAGAGACCCAGTACTTC | CASSQESPGQETQYF | TRBJ2-5 | TRBV3-1/TRBV3-2 | . | once
TGCGCCAGCAGCTGGACAGTTCGTAGCTCTGGAAACACCATATATTTT | CASSWTVRSSGNTIYF | TRBJ1-3 | TRBV5-1 | . | .
TGTGCCAGCAGTTTCGGGGGTGGTCAGCCCCAGCATTTT | CASSFGGGQPQHF | TRBJ1-5 | TRBV12-3/TRBV12-4 | . | .
TGTGCCATCAGTGAGTCTCAGGATGGCTACACCTTC | CAISESQDGYTF | TRBJ1-2 | TRBV10-3 | . | .
TGTGCCAGCAGTTACTCGACGGGGGAAGCTTTCTTT | CASSYSTGEAFF | TRBJ1-1 | TRBV6-6 | . | .
TGTGCCAGCAGCTTCAGGGGGCTCGAGACCCAGTACTTC | CASSFRGLETQYF | TRBJ2-5 | TRBV7-6 | TRBD1 | .
TGCAGCGTTATACAGGGGGCCGGGGAGCTGTTTTTT | CSVIQGAGELFF | TRBJ2-2 | TRBV29-1 | TRBD1 | .
TGTGCCAGCAGCCCCGGGACAGGGAGTTTCACTGAAGCTTTCTTT | CASSPGTGSFTEAFF | TRBJ1-1 | TRBV13 | TRBD1 | .
TGTGCCAGCAGTCGATCCCGGGACAGTAACTATGGCTACACCTTC | CASSRSRDSNYGYTF | TRBJ1-2 | TRBV6-6 | TRBD1 | .
TGTGCCAGCAGCTTAGGCAGGGGAAACACTGAAGCTTTCTTT | CASSLGRGNTEAFF | TRBJ1-1 | TRBV7-6 | . | .
TGCAGCGTCGCTAGCTCCACCACAGATACGCAGTATTTT | CSVASSTTDTQYF | TRBJ2-3 | TRBV29-1 | . | .
TGTGCCACCAGTGACTTACGGACAGACGGCTACACCTTC | CATSDLRTDGYTF | TRBJ1-2 | TRBV24-1 | . | .
TGTGCCAGCAGCCCAGGACTGTTTAGCAATCAGCCCCAGCATTTT | CASSPGLFSNQPQHF | TRBJ1-5 | TRBV6-2/TRBV6-3 | . | few
TGCGCCAGCAGCCCCGGACAGGGGCAACCCTCGAACACTGAAGCTTTCTTT | CASSPGQGQPSNTEAFF | TRBJ1-1 | TRBV5-1 | TRBD1 | .
TGTGCCAGCAGTCCTCTCGGGACATACTACAATGAGCAGTTCTTC | CASSPLGTYYNEQFF | TRBJ2-1 | TRBV27 | . | .
TGTGCCAGCAGCTTAAGGGGATACAATGAGCAGTTCTTC | CASSLRGYNEQFF | TRBJ2-1 | TRBV5-4 | . | .
TGTGCCAGCAGCTTAGGCTTTACAGGGACAGATACGCAGTATTTT | CASSLGFTGTDTQYF | TRBJ2-3 | TRBV7-2 | . | .
TGTGCCAGCACCTCGGACAGGGCAAGTCGATCCTTC | CASTSDRASRSF | TRBJ1-2 | TRBV12-3/TRBV12-4 | TRBD1 | .
TGTGCCAGTAGCAAGGACAGGGGTGATGACGGCTACACCTTC | CASSKDRGDDGYTF | TRBJ1-2 | TRBV19 | TRBD1 | .
TGTGCCAGCAGTTTTCGGGTTGATCAGCCCCAGCATTTT | CASSFRVDQPQHF | TRBJ1-5 | TRBV12-3/TRBV12-4 | . | .
TGTGCCAGCAGCCCAGGGACAGGTCGGGAGACCCAGTACTTC | CASSPGTGRETQYF | TRBJ2-5 | TRBV7-2 | TRBD1 | .
TGTGCCAGCTCACCAAGTCTTGGCCTCATGGATACGCAGTATTTT | CASSPSLGLMDTQYF | TRBJ2-3 | TRBV18 | . | .
TGCAGTGTAGGGACATCTGCCGGCTACACCTTC | CSVGTSAGYTF | TRBJ1-2 | TRBV20-1 | . | .
TGTGCCAGCAGCTTAGCCCGGGACAAAAAGGGTTCACCCCTCCACTTT | CASSLARDKKGSPLHF | TRBJ1-6 | TRBV27 | . | once
TGTGCCAGCAGCCCCGGGACAGGGGGAAGGGAAAAACTGTTTTTT | CASSPGTGGREKLFF | TRBJ1-4 | TRBV9 | TRBD1 | .
TGTGCCAGCAGTAGTACAGGGGTGGCTGAAGCTTTCTTT | CASSSTGVAEAFF | TRBJ1-1 | TRBV25-1 | TRBD1 | .